Following are 28 T cell receptor beta chains from one sample sequenced in a study of blood T cell repertoires in COVID-19 (TCRdb year 2020). The protocol used for the library was the immunoSEQ multiplex PCR assay. What TCRdb holds here is the immuneACCESS table cut down to in-frame rearrangements. Part of the clones is not present; checked against another copy, under half of the missing clones reflect an unresolved V gene, and the others are unexplained. The sample yields fewer than 250,000 clones; approximately 86% were counted once. Jointly, the top ten make up 3.5% to 4% of the sample. What was sequenced was PBMCs or T cells enriched from blood (not recorded which). All receptors derive from a woman between 40 and 55 years old with acute COVID-19.

The rearrangement uses TRBV11-3 and TRBJ2-7; TRBD2 matches 7 bases. CDR1 and CDR2 from the germline V gene are SGHNT and YENEEA. The J segment lost 4 bases and the V segment lost 1 base, leaving 7 bases of the junction unmatched. The CDR3 spans 15 residues. The CDR3 reads CASSLGLAGSYEQYF. CDR3 DNA sequence: TGTGCCAGCAGCTTAGGGTTAGCGGGCTCATACGAGCAGTACTTC. Complete variable domain (other parts from reference TRBV11-3 and TRBJ2-7): EAGVVQSPRYKIIEKKQPVAFWCNPISGHNTLYWYLQNLGQGPELLIRYENEEAVDDSQLPKDRFSAERLKGVDSTLKIQPAELGDSAVYLCASSLGLAGSYEQYFGPGTRLTVT.

The rearrangement links TRBV2 to TRBJ2-1; D possibly corresponds to TRBD2 (5 bases). This CDR3 region has 13 residues. Germline V CDR1 and CDR2: SNHLY, FYNNEI. V was pared by 5 bases and J by 3 bases, with 8 bases between. CDR3 coding DNA: TGTGCCAGCAGTCGGGGTTACTACAATGAGCAGTTCTTC. Its translation: CASSRGYYNEQFF. The full variable domain, with the rest looked up from reference TRBV2 and TRBJ2-1, is EPEVTQTPSHQVTQMGQEVILRCVPISNHLYFYWYRQILGQKVEFLVSFYNNEISEKSEIFDDQFSVERPDGSNFTLKIRSTKLEDSAMYFCASSRGYYNEQFFGPGTRLTVL.

The chain combines TRBV10-2 with TRBJ2-7, with TRBD2 matching over 10 bases. V shed 4 bases and J 3 bases; nucleotides not matched to a gene: 15. CDR3 size: 18 residues. From germline, CDR1 is WSHSY and CDR2 SAAADI. The DNA of the CDR3 is TGCGCCAGCAGTGGGACCGGGACTAGCGAAACCCGGTTCTACGAGCAGTACTTC. Encoded protein: CASSGTGTSETRFYEQYF.

The rearrangement links TRBV9 to TRBJ2-1, with 9 bases matching TRBD2. Germline CDR1 reads SGDLS; CDR2 reads YYNGEE. The CDR3 is 15 residues long. V lost 3 bases, J lost 4 bases, and 5 bases stayed unmatched. In nucleotides, the CDR3 is TGTGCCAGCAGCGCGACGCTAGCGGGATACAATGAGCAGTTCTTC. It codes for CASSATLAGYNEQFF.

The rearrangement joins TRBV6-6 to TRBJ2-7; the match to TRBD2 covers 9 bases. CDR3 length equals 17 residues. The V gene end was trimmed by 5 bases and the J gene end by 0 bases; junction bases not matched to a gene: 11. Germline V gene lookup returns CDR1 MNHNY and CDR2 SVGAGI (reference sequence). The CDR3: CASSPYSSGVSSYEQYF. CDR3 sequence (DNA): TGTGCCAGCAGTCCCTATTCTAGCGGGGTGAGCTCCTACGAGCAGTACTTC.

This chain links TRBV18 with TRBJ2-1, with 8 bases aligning to TRBD2. The CDR3 is 14 residues long. After removal of 6 bases from V and 4 bases from J, the junction contained 5 bases not matched to a gene. CDR1 is KGHSH, CDR2 LQKENI, per germline. CDR3 in DNA: TGTGCCAGCTCCCCTAGCGGGTCTTACAATGAGCAGTTCTTC. Protein product: CASSPSGSYNEQFF.

CDR3 nucleotides: TGTGCCAGCTCGTCCCGGGACACCATCAATCAGCCCCAGCATTTT. Protein product: CASSSRDTINQPQHF. V and J are TRBV18 and TRBJ1-5, with D maybe TRBD1 (6 bases). CDR3 length equals 15 residues. Deletions cut 6 bases from V and 3 bases from J, with 15 bases between. CDR1 and CDR2 from the germline V gene are KGHSH and LQKENI.

The V and J genes are TRBV19 and TRBJ2-1; 14 bases are shared with TRBD2. The CDR3 is 13 amino acids. Trimming cost V 5 bases and J 15 bases; bases outside gene matches: 6. Germline CDR1 is LNHDA and CDR2 is SQIVND (reference sequence). The CDR3 DNA follows: TGTGCCAGTAGTGGGACTAGCGGGAGCCCTGGGTTCTTC. As protein: CASSGTSGSPGFF.

Notes on this clone: Other nucleotide sequences in the sample specify the same CDR3. This chain connects TRBV4-2 to TRBJ1-5, with D perhaps matching TRBD1 (5 bases). The V gene lost 4 bases and the J gene lost 4 bases, with 17 bases spanning the gap. Germline loops: CDR1 LGHNA, CDR2 YNFKEQ. The CDR3 is 16 residues long. CDR3 nucleotides: TGTGCCAGCAGCCGCGGGACTGAGGGGTTAAATCAGCCCCAGCATTTT. Translation: CASSRGTEGLNQPQHF.

This chain uses TRBV10-2 with TRBJ2-7; 11 positions match TRBD2. V shed 6 bases, J shed 0 bases, and the junction held 4 bases outside the gene matches. From germline, CDR1 is WSHSY and CDR2 SAAADI. The CDR3 is made up of 15 amino acids. CDR3 protein: CASSLSGRASYEQYF. As DNA, the CDR3 is TGCGCCAGCAGCCTTAGCGGGAGGGCCTCCTACGAGCAGTACTTC.

The sample holds one count of this clone. J is TRBJ1-1 and V is TRBV11-1, with 9 bases matching TRBD1. The CDR3 runs 15 residues. Germline assignment: CDR1 SGHAT and CDR2 FQDESV (reference sequence). The trim removed 4 bases at V and 2 bases at J, leaving 5 bases unmatched. CDR3: CASSSRTGANTEAFF. The CDR3 DNA sequence: TGTGCCAGCAGCTCGCGGACAGGGGCAAACACTGAAGCTTTCTTT.

This rearrangement joins TRBV7-9 to TRBJ1-5; TRBD1 might be the D (5 bases). CDR1 is SEHNR, CDR2 FQNEAQ, per germline (reference sequence). This CDR3 region has 15 residues. Between the trimmed V and J ends, which lost 4 bases and 1 base, there was a span of 11 bases. The CDR3 loop reads CASSSPGGSNQPQHF. The DNA of the CDR3 is TGTGCCAGCAGCTCCCCCGGGGGAAGCAATCAGCCCCAGCATTTT.

This sequence joins TRBV24-1 and TRBJ2-2; 10 bases fit TRBD2. The CDR3 length is 16 residues. Trimming took 5 bases from V and 2 from J; bases not matched to a gene: 4. Germline V gene sequence: CDR1 KGHDR, CDR2 SFDVKD. The DNA of the CDR3 is TGTGCCACCAGTGGAGTAGCGGGAGGAAACACCGGGGAGCTGTTTTTT. The encoded protein is CATSGVAGGNTGELFF.

The chain uses TRBV6-5 and TRBJ2-2; D is possibly TRBD1 (5 bases). Germline CDR1 reads MNHEY; CDR2 reads SVGAGI. The CDR3 loop spans 13 amino acids. Trimming took 6 bases from V and 4 from J, leaving 9 bases between them. CDR3 residues: CASRPTVTGELFF. The CDR3 DNA sequence: TGTGCCAGCAGGCCGACAGTCACCGGGGAGCTGTTTTTT.

This clone was recorded only once. The rearrangement uses TRBV27 and TRBJ2-1; TRBD2 aligns across 7 bases. This CDR3 has 16 amino acids. With 3 bases clipped from V and 3 bases from J, the junction kept 8 bases outside the gene matches. CDR1 is MNHEY, CDR2 SMNVEV, per germline (reference sequence). CDR3 region: CASSFRASGYYNEQFF. The CDR3 DNA is TGTGCCAGCAGTTTTCGGGCTAGCGGATACTACAATGAGCAGTTCTTC.

CDR3 sequence: CASTWDRRSTGELFF. The CDR3 DNA reads TGTGCCAGCACCTGGGACAGGCGATCCACCGGGGAGCTGTTTTTT. V and J are TRBV28 and TRBJ2-2; 8 positions match TRBD1. The CDR3 loop spans 15 amino acids. Trimming cost V 7 bases and J 4 bases; bases outside gene matches: 8. Germline V gene lookup returns CDR1 MDHEN and CDR2 SYDVKM.

This sequence joins TRBV7-8 and TRBJ2-7, with 7 bases lining up with TRBD1. V trimming: 5 bases; J trimming: 6 bases; junction bases outside the gene matches: 10. The V gene's germline CDR1 is SGHVS and CDR2 FQNEAQ. There are 14 residues in the CDR3. The DNA for the CDR3 is TGTGCCAGCAGCCCACGGCAGGGGGTGAGCGAGCAGTACTTC. This gives the protein CASSPRQGVSEQYF.

The V gene is TRBV7-2, the J gene TRBJ1-5; no reliable D call. V was trimmed by 8 bases and J by 6 bases, leaving 14 bases between them. Per germline, CDR1 SGHTA and CDR2 FQGNSA. This CDR3 region has 13 residues. The CDR3 is CASRIDPGQPQHF. The DNA of the CDR3 is TGTGCCAGCCGGATCGACCCGGGTCAGCCCCAGCATTTT.

This clone was detected ten times or more. The chain couples TRBV14 to TRBJ2-1; D unresolved. Per germline, CDR1 SGHDN and CDR2 FVKESK. This CDR3 contains 13 residues. V was clipped by 0 bases and J by 9 bases, with 9 bases between them. DNA for the CDR3: TGTGCCAGCAGCCAAGATTTGCGTACTGAGCAGTTCTTC. Protein: CASSQDLRTEQFF.

As DNA, the CDR3 is TGTGCCAGTAGTACCCCAGGGACTAGCGACCCACACAATGAGCAGTTCTTC. Its translation: CASSTPGTSDPHNEQFF. This rearrangement joins TRBV19 to TRBJ2-1; 10 bases match TRBD2. Germline V gene lookup returns CDR1 LNHDA and CDR2 SQIVND (reference sequence). The CDR3 covers 17 residues. J lost 5 bases, V lost 4 bases, and 11 bases had no gene match.

This rearrangement joins TRBV19 to TRBJ1-1; D is uncertain. Germline lookup yields CDR1 LNHDA and CDR2 SQIVND (reference sequence). The CDR3 is 13 amino acids. V dropped 8 bases and J dropped 1 base, with 11 bases sitting between them. The CDR3 here is CASARGGNTEAFF. DNA for the CDR3: TGTGCCAGTGCAAGAGGTGGGAACACTGAAGCTTTCTTT.

The chain recombines TRBV19 with TRBJ2-3; TRBD1 agrees at 9 bases. CDR3 length: 14 amino acids. The trim removed 5 bases at V and 7 bases at J, leaving 7 bases unmatched. Germline CDR1 and CDR2: LNHDA and SQIVND (reference sequence). CDR3 bases: TGTGCCAGTAGTCCGGACAGGGGAACATATACGCAGTATTTT. It codes for CASSPDRGTYTQYF.

The chain employs TRBV11-3 and TRBJ1-1; possible D gene TRBD1, 6 bases. This CDR3 region has 13 residues. Trimming removed 7 bases at V and 5 bases at J, with 14 bases between. From germline, CDR1 is SGHNT and CDR2 YENEEA. The DNA for the CDR3 is TGTGCCAGCACACAGGGAGCCCAAACTGAAGCTTTCTTT. This sequence encodes CASTQGAQTEAFF.

V usage is TRBV4-1 and J usage is TRBJ1-3; 8 positions agree with TRBD1. From germline, CDR1 is MGHRA and CDR2 YSYEKL. The CDR3 runs to 15 residues. Trimming at V came to 3 bases and at J to 6 bases, leaving 7 bases not matched to a gene. CDR3 sequence reads: CASSQTGVGSNTIYF. In DNA form, the CDR3 reads TGCGCCAGCAGCCAGACAGGGGTGGGTTCAAACACCATATATTTT.

CDR3 residues: CASSLGGGNTIYF. The CDR3 region has the DNA TGTGCCAGCAGCTTAGGAGGTGGAAACACCATATATTTT. The chain uses TRBV7-2 and TRBJ1-3; D call uncertain. CDR1 SGHTA and CDR2 FQGNSA come from the germline V gene. The CDR3 has 13 residues. The V and J ends lost 1 base and 3 bases respectively, with 4 bases between them.

The chain combines TRBV28 with TRBJ2-1; 9 bases fit TRBD1. The junction had 11 bases not matched to a gene; V was cut back by 4 bases and J by 10 bases. Germline CDR1 and CDR2: MDHEN and SYDVKM. This CDR3 is built from 15 residues. CDR3 region: CASSSLGTGSNEQFF. CDR3 sequence (DNA): TGTGCCAGCAGTTCCCTCGGGACAGGGAGTAACGAGCAGTTCTTC.

The chain links TRBV9 to TRBJ2-7; D may be TRBD1 (5 bases). Trimming removed 2 bases from V and 4 bases from J, with 16 bases in between. Looked up from germline, CDR1 is SGDLS and CDR2 is YYNGEE. CDR3 size: 15 residues. CDR3 sequence reads: CASSVGAVGEYEQYF. In nucleotides, the CDR3 is TGTGCCAGCAGCGTTGGGGCTGTCGGAGAGTACGAGCAGTACTTC.

This chain joins TRBV3-1 (or the pseudogene TRBV3-2) and TRBJ2-7, with a possible D match to TRBD1 (5 bases). This CDR3 has 15 residues. V dropped 2 bases and J dropped 2 bases, with 13 bases sitting between them. Germline CDR1 reads LGHDT; CDR2 reads YNNKEL (reference sequence). The CDR3 DNA reads as TGTGCCAGCAGCCAATATCAGGGAACCCCCTACGAGCAGTACTTC. It encodes CASSQYQGTPYEQYF.